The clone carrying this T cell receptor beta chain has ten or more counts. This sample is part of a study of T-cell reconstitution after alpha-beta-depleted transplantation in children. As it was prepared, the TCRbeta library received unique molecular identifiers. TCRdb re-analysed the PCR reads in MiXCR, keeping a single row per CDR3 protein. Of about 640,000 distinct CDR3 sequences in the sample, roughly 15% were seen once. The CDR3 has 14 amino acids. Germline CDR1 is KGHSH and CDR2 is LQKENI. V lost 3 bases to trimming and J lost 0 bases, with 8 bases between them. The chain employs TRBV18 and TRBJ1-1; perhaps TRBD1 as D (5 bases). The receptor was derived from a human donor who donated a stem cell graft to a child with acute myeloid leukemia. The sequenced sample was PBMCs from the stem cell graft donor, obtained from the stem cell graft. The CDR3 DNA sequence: TGTGCCAGCTCACCGGACATCATGAACACTGAAGCTTTCTTT. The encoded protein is CASSPDIMNTEAFF.